The source of this TCR beta chain is a study of beta chain features in type 1 diabetes. Findings of the study overall: Compared to healthy donors, patients appeared to have naive, central memory and Treg TCRB repertoires that were more alike. The study left unresolved whether HLA type influences TCRB rearrangement. For type 1 diabetes patients, VDJ junctions showed fewer insertions and more deletions. The study found moderately but significantly shorter TCRB CDR3s in all four CD4+ subsets of Type 1 diabetes patients.

All of the isolated RNA was reverse transcribed, so expressed TCRB transcripts were sequenced. TCRdb's table, derived via immunoSEQ multiplex PCR, lists solely in-frame clones and lacks some. Among 550,000 to 850,000 clones, under 15% were seen once, and the ten largest hold approximately 0.02%. Germline CDR1 ENHRY, CDR2 SYGVKD. Trimming stripped 3 bases from V and 4 bases from J, with 12 bases between. CDR3 length equals 15 residues. Via the markers CD45RO/CCR7/CD25/CD127/CD95/CD27, stem cell-like memory, regulatory, central memory and naive CD4+ cells were sorted. About this clone: Antigen specificity is unknown.

The sequencing input was naive CD4+ T cells from blood. The chain combines TRBV10-3 with TRBJ2-2; D ambiguous. This sequence originates from a man aged 18 to 30 with type 1 diabetes. CDR3 amino acids: CAISDKDIRTGELFF. Written as DNA, the CDR3 is TGTGCCATCAGTGATAAGGATATACGCACCGGGGAGCTGTTTTTT.